This T cell receptor (beta chain) was observed in a study of blood T cell repertoires in COVID-19. Study-wide background: T cells, B-cell-depleted T cells, or PBMCs provided the cDNA or gDNA that served as material.

The method was immunoSEQ multiplex PCR; TCRdb's version includes in-frame clones alone and lacks a portion of them. Of roughly 260,000 clones listed, 88% are singletons. The TCR comes from a middle-aged woman who had recovered from COVID-19. Sequenced: peripheral blood.

CDR3 sequence: CASSLRQPGQGPITYEQYF. The DNA for the CDR3 is TGTGCCAGCAGCTTACGTCAACCGGGACAGGGACCCATAACCTACGAGCAGTACTTC. This chain connects TRBV7-2 to TRBJ2-7; 9 nucleotides align to TRBD1. The CDR3 length is 19 residues. CDR1 SGHTA and CDR2 FQGNSA come from the germline V gene. With 2 bases clipped from V and 2 bases from J, the junction kept 16 bases outside the gene matches. The full variable domain, with the rest looked up from reference TRBV7-2 and TRBJ2-7, is GAGVSQSPSNKVTEKGKDVELRCDPISGHTALYWYRQSLGQGLEFLIYFQGNSAPDKSGLPSDRFSAERTGGSVSTLTIQRTQQEDSAVYLCASSLRQPGQGPITYEQYFGPGTRLTVT.